This T cell receptor (beta chain) was documented in a study of cytomegalovirus exposure and HLA in healthy donors. Whole-study results and caveats: It was likely that a cluster of highly shared sequence variants was a sequencing artifact.

This clone was found a few times. The antigen remains unidentified. Both 60 Vbeta primers and 13 Jbeta primers went into the PCR. Libraries were prepared by immunoSEQ multiplex PCR; TCRdb keeps only in-frame clonotypes and omits some of them. This sample has 150,000 to 160,000 clones, with approximately 80% found just once. Per the germline V gene, CDR1 is MNHNS and CDR2 is SASEGT. There are 16 residues in the CDR3. V lost 2 bases and J 2 bases, leaving 16 bases between the germline ends. The chain has TRBV6-1 and TRBJ2-7, with D possibly being TRBD1 (6 bases). The clonotype was recovered from a man aged 30 to 39 in good health and CMV-seropositive. Material: PBMCs. The CDR3 DNA is TGTGCCAGCAGTGAATGGGGAGACAGGTATACCTACGAGCAGTACTTC. Translation: CASSEWGDRYTYEQYF.